The entry below describes one TCR beta chain. The data are from a study of CD8 T cells in ankylosing spondylitis. Trimming shortened V by 8 bases and J by 4 bases, and 13 bases separated the two germline ends. The length of the CDR3 is 13 residues. TCRdb re-called the 5' RACE reads with MiXCR, one entry per CDR3 protein. This sample has about 150,000 distinct CDR3 sequences, with more than 40% found just once. This TCR was recovered from a male donor with ankylosing spondylitis. Sequenced material: synovial fluid, either unsorted or a sorted T cell fraction (not recorded which). This chain uses TRBV12-3 or TRBV12-4 with TRBJ2-3; no clear D gene. In DNA, the CDR3 is TGTGCCAGCGGACGCTCGAGGCCAGATACGCAGTATTTT. Its protein is CASGRSRPDTQYF.